The 28 T cell receptor beta chains reported below all come from one sample, sequenced in a study of blood T cells in healthy people across ages. A second PCR of roughly 7 to 11 cycles used a sample-barcoded 5' primer and a J-beta primer mix. TCRdb re-derived calls from the 5' RACE reads in MiXCR, one entry per CDR3 protein. The sample consists of about 1 million distinct CDR3 sequences, around 45% of them appearing once. Source material: blood. The origin of the receptors is a woman aged 55-70 years in good health.

The chain is built from TRBV13 and TRBJ2-5; a possible D gene is TRBD1 (5 bases). V shed 5 bases and J shed 1 base, with 14 bases lying between them. The CDR3 is 15 amino acids. CDR1 PRHDT and CDR2 FYEKMQ come from the germline V gene (reference sequence). The CDR3: CASSDRQNLQETQYF. CDR3 bases: TGTGCCAGCAGCGACCGACAGAACCTCCAAGAGACCCAGTACTTC. Based on the CDR3 plus reference TRBV13 and TRBJ2-5, the full variable domain is AAGVIQSPRHLIKEKRETATLKCYPIPRHDTVYWYQQGPGQDPQFLISFYEKMQSDKGSIPDRFSAQQFSDYHSELNMSSLELGDSALYFCASSDRQNLQETQYFGPGTRLLVL.

The chain combines TRBV5-1 with TRBJ2-7; 8 bases are shared with TRBD2. V lost 5 bases to trimming and J lost 3 bases; unmatched junction nucleotides: 13. The CDR3 totals 16 residues. Germline V lookup: CDR1 SGHRS, CDR2 YFSETQ. CDR3 DNA sequence: TGCGCCAGCAGTTCGCAGGCAACTAGCGGAAACTACGAGCAGTACTTC. As protein: CASSSQATSGNYEQYF.

The chain employs TRBV7-8 and TRBJ1-4; tentatively, D is TRBD1 (5 bases). V was trimmed by 1 base and J by 5 bases, leaving 8 bases between them. CDR1 is SGHVS, CDR2 FQNEAQ, per germline. This CDR3 region has 14 residues. The CDR3 here is CASSLGGKNEKLFF. The CDR3 DNA is TGTGCCAGCAGCTTAGGGGGGAAGAATGAAAAACTGTTTTTT. The whole variable domain, filled in from reference TRBV7-8 and TRBJ1-4, reads GAGVSQSPRYKVAKRGQDVALRCDPISGHVSLFWYQQALGQGPEFLTYFQNEAQLDKSGLPSDRFFAERPEGSVSTLKIQRTQQEDSAVYLCASSLGGKNEKLFFGSGTQLSVL.

J is TRBJ2-1 and V is TRBV12-5; 11 bases line up with TRBD1. V was pared by 4 bases and J by 15 bases, with 8 bases of the junction left unmatched. Germline V gene data show CDR1 as LGHNT and CDR2 as FRNRAP. The CDR3 covers 13 residues. CDR3 sequence: CASGSPPGTGGFF. The CDR3 DNA reads TGTGCTAGTGGTTCCCCCCCCGGGACAGGGGGGTTCTTC.

This clonotype was counted between two and nine times. The gene calls are TRBV27 and TRBJ2-7, with 13 bases that match TRBD2. The CDR3 has 17 amino acids. Trimming cost V 4 bases and J 3 bases; bases outside gene matches: 9. Per the germline V gene, CDR1 is MNHEY and CDR2 is SMNVEV (reference sequence). This CDR3 reads CASSSVGLAGEDYEQYF. CDR3 in DNA: TGTGCCAGCAGTTCCGTTGGACTAGCGGGAGAAGACTACGAGCAGTACTTC.

The rearrangement links TRBV24-1 to TRBJ2-1, with D perhaps being TRBD1 or TRBD2 (6 bases each). The germline CDR1 and CDR2 sequences are KGHDR and SFDVKD. V lost 9 bases and J 4 bases, leaving 15 bases between the germline ends. The CDR3 has 14 residues. The CDR3 nucleotides are TGTGCCACCGGATTCGGGGGACAATACAATGAGCAGTTCTTC. Protein: CATGFGGQYNEQFF.

V usage is TRBV10-3 and J usage is TRBJ2-1, with 10 bases fitting TRBD1. The CDR3 runs to 14 residues. Unmatched junction bases numbered 6, after V lost 6 bases and J lost 7 bases. Germline lookup yields CDR1 ENHRY and CDR2 SYGVKD. The CDR3 spells CAISGTGVRNEQFF. The CDR3 DNA is TGTGCCATCAGCGGGACAGGGGTCCGGAATGAGCAGTTCTTC.

This clonotype was observed a handful of times. The chain carries TRBV6-5 and TRBJ2-7; unclear D gene. Between the trimmed V and J ends, which lost 0 bases and 4 bases, there was a span of 13 bases. The CDR3 totals 15 residues. Germline V gene sequence: CDR1 MNHEY, CDR2 SVGAGI. In DNA, the CDR3 is TGTGCCAGCAGTTACTCGAAGGTTGCGCTATACGAGCAGTACTTC. This gives the protein CASSYSKVALYEQYF.

The J gene is TRBJ2-7, the V gene TRBV2; 8 bases align to TRBD1. J gave up 0 bases and V 1 base, and 2 bases lay outside the gene matches. The CDR3 has 15 amino acids. CDR1 SNHLY and CDR2 FYNNEI come from the germline V gene. The CDR3 DNA sequence: TGTGCCAGCAGTGAAGGGACAGGGATCTCCTACGAGCAGTACTTC. This gives the protein CASSEGTGISYEQYF.

This clonotype has a count of ten or more. The rearrangement uses TRBV20-1 and TRBJ2-7, with 7 bases identical to TRBD2. The V and J ends lost 0 bases and 0 bases, in that order; junction bases with no gene match: 5. Per the germline V gene, CDR1 is DFQATT and CDR2 is SNEGSKA (reference sequence). The CDR3 contains 15 residues. The CDR3 DNA follows: TGCAGTGCTAGAGATGGGGGGGGAAGCTCCTACGAGCAGTACTTC. It encodes CSARDGGGSSYEQYF.

This sequence joins TRBV7-9 and TRBJ2-5, with D perhaps TRBD1 (5 bases). The CDR3 covers 13 residues. CDR1 SEHNR and CDR2 FQNEAQ come from the germline V gene (reference sequence). Trimming removed 10 bases at V and 3 bases at J, with 15 bases between. In DNA, the CDR3 is TGTGCCACTACGCAGGGAAACGAAGAGACCCAGTACTTC. Residues: CATTQGNEETQYF.

The table lists this clonotype with a few counts. The chain has TRBV6-1 and TRBJ2-4, with 11 bases identical to TRBD1. Germline lookup yields CDR1 MNHNS and CDR2 SASEGT. Trimming cost V 0 bases and J 3 bases; bases outside gene matches: 10. This CDR3 is built from 19 residues. As DNA, the CDR3 is TGTGCCAGCAGTGAAGCTGGGGGGACAGGGGGTGTAGGCAAAAACATTCAGTACTTC. This encodes CASSEAGGTGGVGKNIQYF.

This clonotype has only a few counts. This chain links TRBV6-1 with TRBJ2-5, with D uncertain. Germline CDR1 is MNHNS and CDR2 is SASEGT. The CDR3 runs to 15 residues. The germline V and J ends were trimmed by 2 bases and 7 bases, with 17 bases remaining between them. The CDR3 sequence is CASSEWTLSEGTQYF. CDR3 coding DNA: TGTGCCAGCAGTGAATGGACCCTCTCCGAAGGGACCCAGTACTTC.

This clonotype was recorded a few times. The chain recombines TRBV13 with TRBJ1-2; 8 bases align to TRBD1. This CDR3 is built from 16 residues. V was clipped by 4 bases and J by 6 bases; unmatched bases: 13. Germline assignment: CDR1 PRHDT and CDR2 FYEKMQ (reference sequence). The CDR3, as DNA: TGTGCCAGCAGCTCCACAGGGGGAAGAGAGCACGATGGCTACACCTTC. Translating gives CASSSTGGREHDGYTF.

This chain links TRBV12-3 or TRBV12-4 with TRBJ1-1; the D gene is possibly TRBD1 (5 bases). V lost 6 bases and J lost 4, with 15 bases in between. CDR3 length: 14 residues. CDR3 amino acids: CASSPRYGGTEAFF. Written as DNA, the CDR3 is TGTGCCAGCAGCCCCCGGTACGGGGGCACTGAAGCTTTCTTT.

CDR3 region: CASSVGQGAGNEQYF. The CDR3 DNA follows: TGTGCCAGCAGCGTTGGGCAGGGGGCGGGTAATGAGCAGTACTTC. V is TRBV9 and J is TRBJ2-7; TRBD1 agrees at 8 bases. This CDR3 is built from 15 residues. The germline gives CDR1 SGDLS, CDR2 YYNGEE. Germline trimming cut 2 bases from V and 7 bases from J; bases unmatched to any gene: 11.

This clonotype was counted at least ten times. This chain links TRBV2 with TRBJ1-6; possibly TRBD1 for D (5 bases). Germline V gene sequence: CDR1 SNHLY, CDR2 FYNNEI. V lost 4 bases, J lost 7 bases, and 11 bases lay in between. CDR3 length: 14 amino acids. The CDR3 protein is CASSVTAGNSPLHF. The CDR3 coding sequence is TGTGCCAGCAGTGTGACAGCGGGGAATTCACCCCTCCACTTT.

The table lists this clonotype with a few counts. CDR3: CASSSDSPPDTQYF. In nucleotides, the CDR3 is TGCGCCAGCAGCTCGGATAGCCCCCCAGATACGCAGTATTTT. The chain links TRBV5-1 to TRBJ2-3; D ambiguous. The V end was cut by 3 bases, the J end by 4 bases, with 12 bases between. Germline V gene lookup returns CDR1 SGHRS and CDR2 YFSETQ. The CDR3 is 14 amino acids.

The chain carries TRBV12-5 and TRBJ2-1; tentative D call: TRBD2 (6 bases). The V gene's germline CDR1 is LGHNT and CDR2 FRNRAP. V was shortened by 5 bases and J by 0 bases, with 14 bases between the two germline ends. The CDR3 extends over 16 amino acids. The CDR3 DNA is TGTGCTAGTGGTCTGGGAGGAGGGCCCTCCTACAATGAGCAGTTCTTC. The encoded protein is CASGLGGGPSYNEQFF.

The table lists this clonotype with a few counts. The rearrangement uses TRBV25-1 and TRBJ2-1; the match to TRBD2 covers 13 bases. V was clipped by 1 base and J by 7 bases; unmatched bases: 10. The CDR3 has 18 amino acids. The germline V gene encodes CDR1 MGHDK and CDR2 SYGVNS. The CDR3 reads CASSELGLAGPLRNEQFF. The CDR3 DNA is TGTGCCAGCAGTGAATTGGGACTAGCGGGACCCCTCCGGAATGAGCAGTTCTTC.

The J gene is TRBJ2-5, the V gene TRBV3-1, with D hard to call. CDR3 length: 16 residues. With 0 bases removed from V and 5 bases from J, the gap between germline ends came to 16 bases. Germline loops: CDR1 LGHDT, CDR2 YNNKEL (reference sequence). CDR3 residues: CASSQELGRYGETQYF. In DNA, the CDR3 is TGTGCCAGCAGCCAAGAGCTTGGAAGGTACGGGGAGACCCAGTACTTC.

The chain combines TRBV20-1 with TRBJ2-1; the D is unclear. Judging by the DNA end, TRBJ2-7 fits better; the J call may be wrong. CDR1 and CDR2 (germline): DFQATT, SNEGSKA (reference sequence). The CDR3 is 12 residues long. CDR3 region: CSARPSYNEQYF. As DNA, the CDR3 is TGCAGTGCTAGACCCAGCTACAATGAGCAGTACTTC.

The chain employs TRBV15 and TRBJ2-7, with no clear D. Germline V gene sequence: CDR1 LNHNV, CDR2 YYDKDF (reference sequence). Trimming removed 0 bases from V and 4 bases from J, with 10 bases in between. The CDR3 has 14 amino acids. As DNA, the CDR3 is TGTGCCACCAGCAGAGAAGAAGCTTTATACGAGCAGTACTTC. Protein: CATSREEALYEQYF.

V and J are TRBV27 and TRBJ2-7, with 9 bases matching TRBD2. This CDR3 has 16 residues. J was trimmed by 1 base and V by 5 bases; bases with no gene match: 9. The germline V gene has CDR1 MNHEY and CDR2 SMNVEV (reference sequence). DNA of the CDR3: TGTGCCAGCAGTCCCGCGACTAGCGGAACATCCTACGAGCAGTACTTC. Protein: CASSPATSGTSYEQYF.

J is TRBJ2-7 and V is TRBV20-1; 7 bases line up with TRBD1. TRBJ2-5 matches the DNA end more closely, so the J call is doubtful. Germline V gives CDR1 DFQATT, CDR2 SNEGSKA (reference sequence). The CDR3 runs to 13 residues. CDR3 amino acids: CSARQGFGETQYF. The CDR3 coding sequence is TGCAGTGCAAGACAGGGATTCGGGGAGACCCAGTACTTC.

This clonotype was recorded many times. The chain couples TRBV18 to TRBJ2-1; 9 bases line up with TRBD2. With 6 bases clipped from V and 5 bases from J, the junction kept 5 bases outside the gene matches. The CDR3 runs 14 residues. Looked up from germline, CDR1 is KGHSH and CDR2 is LQKENI. This chain's CDR3 is CASSATSGHNEQFF. DNA of the CDR3: TGTGCCAGCTCGGCGACTAGCGGCCACAATGAGCAGTTCTTC.

The chain couples TRBV7-8 to TRBJ1-2; D might be TRBD1 (6 bases). Trimming shortened V by 5 bases and J by 1 base, and 11 bases separated the two germline ends. This CDR3 region has 14 residues. Germline V gene data show CDR1 as SGHVS and CDR2 as FQNEAQ. This CDR3 reads CASSHDRFNYGYTF. In nucleotides, the CDR3 is TGTGCCAGCAGCCACGACAGGTTTAACTATGGCTACACCTTC.

The V call is TRBV20-1, the J call TRBJ1-5; D is unclear. CDR3 length: 13 amino acids. Germline V gene sequence: CDR1 DFQATT, CDR2 SNEGSKA (reference sequence). CDR3 in amino acids: CSLVGSDNQPQHF. As DNA, the CDR3 is TGCTCCTTAGTGGGGAGCGACAATCAGCCCCAGCATTTT.